Presented here are 28 T cell receptor beta chains from one specimen sequenced in a study of metastatic and nonmetastatic thyroid tumors (dated by TCRdb to the early 2020s). Libraries came from PCR. The sequencer listed for this sample is Illumina HiSeq 4000. TCRdb trimmed the raw reads at Q25, called clones with MiXCR and kept productive beta chains. Counted in this sample were 45,000 or so clones; roughly 3.9% of them appeared once. The top ten clones comprise roughly 9.8% of the sample. No patient had received any treatment before thyroid surgery. Sequenced material: blood. The receptors stem from a female donor with papillary thyroid cancer or a benign thyroid nodule (not recorded which). Some clones in this sample may be carry-over from other donors' samples.

This clone was observed a handful of times. The rearrangement joins TRBV7-2 to TRBJ2-7; TRBD1 matches at 8 bases. The CDR3 has 16 amino acids. Germline lookup yields CDR1 SGHTA and CDR2 FQGNSA. J lost 7 bases, V lost 3 bases, and 14 bases had no gene match. CDR3 in amino acids: CASSFPYRDRPLEQYF. The CDR3 region has the DNA TGTGCCAGCAGCTTCCCTTACCGGGACAGGCCTTTAGAGCAGTACTTC.

This clone was picked up a small number of times. The rearrangement links TRBV7-3 to TRBJ2-5, with D possibly matching TRBD2 (6 bases). CDR1 is SGHTA, CDR2 FQGTGA, per germline. This CDR3 comprises 14 residues. Trimming pared 5 bases from V and 5 bases from J, leaving 15 bases between. CDR3 bases: TGTGCCAGCAGCAAGACTAGTTGGGATGAGACCCAGTACTTC. Translation: CASSKTSWDETQYF.

Note on this clone: One base away lies a much larger clone, so this may be a sequencing read error. This chain links TRBV10-1 with TRBJ2-5, with 9 bases fitting TRBD1. The ends lost 0 bases at V and 1 base at J; junction bases unmatched: 3. The germline V gene has CDR1 WNHNN and CDR2 SYGVQD (reference sequence). This CDR3 is built from 16 residues. CDR3 in amino acids: CASSESVTGGQETQYF. The CDR3, as DNA: TGCGCCAGCAGTGAGTCAGTGACAGGGGGCCAAGAGACCCAGTACTTC.

This clone has at least ten counts. The chain recombines TRBV5-4 with TRBJ1-4, with 7 nucleotides matching TRBD1. J gave up 3 bases and V 3 bases, and 8 bases lay outside the gene matches. The germline V gene has CDR1 SGHNT and CDR2 YYREEE (reference sequence). The CDR3 totals 16 residues. The CDR3 region is CASSSATGAANEKLFF. The CDR3 DNA reads as TGTGCCAGCAGCTCGGCCACAGGGGCGGCTAATGAAAAACTGTTTTTT.

The V and J genes are TRBV5-1 and TRBJ2-3; 11 bases are a match to TRBD2. Germline values: CDR1 SGHRS, CDR2 YFSETQ. CDR3 size: 15 residues. V gave up 5 bases and J gave up 7 bases; unmatched junction bases: 9. CDR3 region: CASRIAGGPAYTQYF. The CDR3, as DNA: TGCGCCAGCAGAATAGCGGGAGGGCCAGCATATACGCAGTATTTT.

This clone was observed at least ten times. The sample carries other DNA sequences with the same CDR3. The chain joins TRBV12-5 to TRBJ2-2; D might be TRBD1 (6 bases). Germline V gives CDR1 LGHNT, CDR2 FRNRAP. The V end lost 6 bases, the J end lost 2 bases, and 19 bases lay between the germline ends. CDR3 size: 17 residues. Here the CDR3 DNA reads TGTGCTAGTGGCCCTTACGGGACACCCACTAACACCGGGGAGCTGTTTTTT. The encoded protein is CASGPYGTPTNTGELFF. The variable domain in full, with the rest retrieved from reference TRBV12-5 and TRBJ2-2, is DARVTQTPRHKVTEMGQEVTMRCQPILGHNTVFWYRQTMMQGLELLAYFRNRAPLDDSGMPKDRFSAEMPDATLATLKIQPSEPRDSAVYFCASGPYGTPTNTGELFFGEGSRLTVL.

The rearrangement links TRBV30 to TRBJ1-3; D remains ambiguous. CDR1 and CDR2 (germline): GTSNPN, SVGIG (reference sequence). This CDR3 has 16 amino acids. V gave up 0 bases and J gave up 1 base, with 13 bases separating them. The CDR3 nucleotides read TGTGCCTGGAGTGTACTTTCAAGGTGGTCTGGAAACACCATATATTTT. As protein: CAWSVLSRWSGNTIYF. The complete variable domain, with remaining parts taken from reference TRBV30 and TRBJ1-3, reads SQTIHQWPATLVQPVGSPLSLECTVEGTSNPNLYWYRQAAGRGLQLLFYSVGIGQISSEVPQNLSASRPQDRQFILSSKKLLLSDSGFYLCAWSVLSRWSGNTIYFGEGSWLTVV.

With regard to this clone: A much larger clone differs from this one at a single base, so this may be a read error. The chain is built from TRBV3-1 and TRBJ1-2, with 8 bases that match TRBD1. The CDR3 contains 14 residues. Per germline, CDR1 LGHDT and CDR2 YNNKEL (reference sequence). V trimming: 1 base; J trimming: 5 bases; junction bases outside the gene matches: 3. CDR3 DNA: TGTGCCAGCAGCCAAGTCGGACAGGGTTATGGCTACACCTTC. Translated: CASSQVGQGYGYTF.

This clone occurred many times. A read error is possible here, since a much larger clone lies one base away. Other DNA sequences from this sample encode an identical CDR3 as well. The rearrangement uses TRBV6-1 and TRBJ2-2; D perhaps matches TRBD1 (6 bases). The CDR3 runs to 12 residues. CDR1 and CDR2 from the germline V gene are MNHNS and SASEGT. CDR3 DNA: TGTGCCAGCAGAGGGGGTTTCGGGGAACTGTTTTTT. Amino acids: CASRGGFGELFF.

This clone was seen many times. CDR3 nucleotides: TGTGCTAGTGGTACGGGACTAGCGGGCAGGGCCAACGTCCTGACTTTC. Protein sequence: CASGTGLAGRANVLTF. The chain combines TRBV12-5 with TRBJ2-6, with 12 bases lining up with TRBD2. V trimming: 5 bases; J trimming: 5 bases; junction bases outside the gene matches: 4. The CDR3 sequence is 16 residues long. The germline gives CDR1 LGHNT, CDR2 FRNRAP.

This clone occurred many times. The DNA for the CDR3 is TGTGCCAGCAGTGCGGGAGGAGGACTAGCGGGATCTTCCTACGAGCAGTACTTC. This translates into CASSAGGGLAGSSYEQYF. V gene TRBV27 combines with J gene TRBJ2-7; TRBD2 aligns across 12 bases. The CDR3 runs 18 residues. Germline V CDR1 and CDR2: MNHEY, SMNVEV (reference sequence). With V trimmed by 5 bases and J by 1 base, 12 bases remained unmatched.

This clone was counted ten times or more. V and J are TRBV27 and TRBJ2-1; D may be TRBD1 (5 bases). V was pared by 5 bases and J by 4 bases, with 15 bases between. This CDR3 comprises 15 residues. From germline, CDR1 is MNHEY and CDR2 SMNVEV (reference sequence). The CDR3 loop reads CASSPPQGPYNEQFF. The CDR3, as DNA: TGTGCCAGCAGTCCCCCTCAGGGCCCGTACAATGAGCAGTTCTTC.

In its sample, this clone was seen many times. This chain uses TRBV20-1 with TRBJ2-1; D unresolved. The germline V and J ends were trimmed by 3 bases and 5 bases, with 14 bases remaining between them. CDR1 and CDR2 (germline): DFQATT, SNEGSKA (reference sequence). This CDR3 has 14 residues. Here the CDR3 reads CSASGLLPNNEQFF. Here the CDR3 DNA reads TGCAGTGCTAGTGGGCTCCTTCCTAACAATGAGCAGTTCTTC.

This clone was seen ten or more times. The rearrangement uses TRBV12-3 or TRBV12-4 and TRBJ2-5; D remains unclear. The V and J ends lost 6 bases and 1 base respectively, with 12 bases between them. The CDR3 spans 14 residues. CDR3 in amino acids: CASSVPDTQETQYF. The DNA of the CDR3 is TGTGCCAGCAGCGTGCCAGACACCCAAGAGACCCAGTACTTC.

This clone was seen many times. This chain joins TRBV7-2 and TRBJ2-5, with 10 bases fitting TRBD2. CDR1 and CDR2 (germline): SGHTA, FQGNSA. This CDR3 comprises 16 residues. With V trimmed by 1 base and J by 2 bases, 4 bases remained unmatched. CDR3 protein: CASSLGLAGRQETQYF. The CDR3 region has the DNA TGTGCCAGCAGCTTAGGACTAGCGGGCAGACAAGAGACCCAGTACTTC.

This clone was detected many times. The V gene is TRBV2, the J gene TRBJ2-7, with unresolved D. Germline CDR1 reads SNHLY; CDR2 reads FYNNEI. The germline V and J ends were trimmed by 7 bases and 3 bases, with 16 bases remaining between them. The CDR3 is made up of 14 amino acids. The CDR3 coding sequence is TGTGCCAGCAAAGTTGAATCGGTGAACTACGAGCAGTACTTC. This encodes CASKVESVNYEQYF.

A note on this clone: Possible read error: a much larger clone is one base away. J is TRBJ1-4 and V is TRBV5-1; D gene uncertain. The CDR3 runs 15 residues. Germline lookup yields CDR1 SGHRS and CDR2 YFSETQ. As DNA, the CDR3 is TGCGCCAGCAGCTTGCAAGCGGGAACAAATGAAAAACTGCTTTTT. Translated, it gives CASSLQAGTNEKLLF.

This clone was observed at least ten times. The V and J genes are TRBV5-1 and TRBJ2-5; the match to TRBD1 covers 8 bases. CDR3 length: 15 residues. Germline CDR1 and CDR2: SGHRS and YFSETQ. V trimming: 3 bases; J trimming: 4 bases; junction bases outside the gene matches: 8. This CDR3 reads CASSSQGQAPETQYF. The CDR3 DNA reads TGCGCCAGCAGCTCCCAGGGACAGGCACCAGAGACCCAGTACTTC.

This clone was observed a handful of times. A much larger clonotype is one base distant, so this may be a read error. The CDR3 end shows no conserved phenylalanine or tryptophan, and so a read error is likely. The V and J genes are TRBV9 and TRBJ2-6; 7 bases map to TRBD1. CDR1 and CDR2 (germline): SGDLS, YYNGEE. This CDR3 spans 15 amino acids. With V trimmed by 3 bases and J by 4 bases, 4 bases remained unmatched. For the CDR3, the DNA is TGTGCCAGCAGCGCCGGACAGGTCGGGGCCAACGTCCTGACTTTA. Amino acids: CASSAGQVGANVLTL.

This clone was seen at least ten times. A much larger clone sits a single nucleotide away, making a read error possible. This chain links TRBV29-1 with TRBJ2-1; the match to TRBD1 covers 9 bases. Germline lookup yields CDR1 SQVTM and CDR2 ANQGSEA. The CDR3 spans 14 residues. In DNA form, the CDR3 reads TGCAGCGTCGAGGACAGGGGTGGAGGCAATGAGCAGCTCTTC. Translation gives CSVEDRGGGNEQLF.

The J gene is TRBJ1-1, the V gene TRBV6-9; no clear D gene. This CDR3 is 14 amino acids long. Trimming left V 2 bases short and J 1 base short, with 8 bases between. Germline-derived CDR1 and CDR2 are MNHGY and SVAAGI. CDR3 protein: CASSYQGPNTEAFF. Written as DNA, the CDR3 is TGTGCCAGCAGTTATCAAGGTCCGAACACTGAAGCTTTCTTT.

The rearrangement joins TRBV6-1 to TRBJ1-3, with 8 bases identical to TRBD1. In germline, CDR1 is MNHNS, CDR2 SASEGT. Trimming removed 1 base from V and 9 bases from J; junction bases left unmatched: 8. The CDR3 length is 15 residues. The CDR3 region has the DNA TGTGCCAGCAGTGAAGTCCAGGGGGCGCGGGGCACCATATATTTT. This codes for CASSEVQGARGTIYF.

This chain links TRBV6-2 or TRBV6-3 with TRBJ1-2; D perhaps matches TRBD1 (6 bases). Germline CDR1 is MNHEY and CDR2 is SVGEGT. This CDR3 spans 13 amino acids. V lost 5 bases, J lost 8 bases, and 15 bases lay in between. CDR3 DNA sequence: TGTGCCAGCAGTGGGGTCAGGGGTGGAGGCTACACCTTC. This sequence encodes CASSGVRGGGYTF.

The chain has TRBV7-8 and TRBJ2-1; 7 positions agree with TRBD2. The germline V gene encodes CDR1 SGHVS and CDR2 FQNEAQ. This CDR3 has 16 amino acids. Trimming took 5 bases from V and 0 from J; bases not matched to a gene: 7. The CDR3 DNA reads as TGTGCCAGCAGCCCTCGGGAGGCCCCCTCCTACAATGAGCAGTTCTTC. Amino acid sequence: CASSPREAPSYNEQFF.

This clone was counted ten times or more. The chain combines TRBV20-1 with TRBJ1-1, with a possible D match to TRBD1 (6 bases). This CDR3 has 13 amino acids. The ends were cut back, 5 bases at V and 0 bases at J, with 10 bases in the middle. Germline V gives CDR1 DFQATT, CDR2 SNEGSKA (reference sequence). In nucleotides, the CDR3 is TGCAGTGCTTATGACAGGTTGAACACTGAAGCTTTCTTT. The encoded protein is CSAYDRLNTEAFF.

This clone appeared many times. This chain joins TRBV24-1 and TRBJ2-1; perhaps TRBD2 as D (6 bases). From germline, CDR1 is KGHDR and CDR2 SFDVKD. This CDR3 region has 14 residues. V lost 4 bases, J lost 9 bases, and 15 bases lay in between. The CDR3 spells CATSDRDFQSEQFF. As DNA, the CDR3 is TGTGCCACCAGTGACCGGGACTTCCAGAGTGAGCAGTTCTTC.

This clone was recorded at least ten times. This sequence joins TRBV12-3 or TRBV12-4 and TRBJ1-2; the D gene is possibly TRBD1 (5 bases). The CDR3 has 13 residues. Trimming stripped 3 bases from V and 8 bases from J, with 13 bases between. The CDR3 DNA reads as TGTGCCAGCAGTTTGGACACGCTTTGGGGCTACACCTTC. It encodes CASSLDTLWGYTF.

The gene calls are TRBV27 and TRBJ1-3, with a tentative D call TRBD1 (6 bases). V was clipped by 3 bases and J by 0 bases, with 27 bases between them. Germline CDR1 reads MNHEY; CDR2 reads SMNVEV (reference sequence). This CDR3 is 21 amino acids long. DNA of the CDR3: TGTGCCAGCAGTTTGAAGGATCGGACAGTGGTTTCCCCATCCTCTGGAAACACCATATATTTT. Protein: CASSLKDRTVVSPSSGNTIYF.